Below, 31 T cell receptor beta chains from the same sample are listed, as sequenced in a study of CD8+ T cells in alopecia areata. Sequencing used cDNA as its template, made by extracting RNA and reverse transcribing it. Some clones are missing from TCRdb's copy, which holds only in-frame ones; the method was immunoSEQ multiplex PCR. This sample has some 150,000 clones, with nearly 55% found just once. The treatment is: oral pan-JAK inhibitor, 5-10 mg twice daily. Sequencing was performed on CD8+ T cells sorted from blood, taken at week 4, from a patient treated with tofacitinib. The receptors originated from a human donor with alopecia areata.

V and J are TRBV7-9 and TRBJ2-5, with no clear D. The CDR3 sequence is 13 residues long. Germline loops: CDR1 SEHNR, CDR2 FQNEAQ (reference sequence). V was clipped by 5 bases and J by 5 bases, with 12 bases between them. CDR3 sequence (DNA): TGTGCCAGCAGCCGAACGGTACAGGAGACCCAGTACTTC. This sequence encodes CASSRTVQETQYF. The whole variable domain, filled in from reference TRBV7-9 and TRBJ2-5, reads DTGVSQNPRHKITKRGQNVTFRCDPISEHNRLYWYRQTLGQGPEFLTYFQNEAQLEKSRLLSDRFSAERPKGSFSTLEIQRTEQGDSAMYLCASSRTVQETQYFGPGTRLLVL.

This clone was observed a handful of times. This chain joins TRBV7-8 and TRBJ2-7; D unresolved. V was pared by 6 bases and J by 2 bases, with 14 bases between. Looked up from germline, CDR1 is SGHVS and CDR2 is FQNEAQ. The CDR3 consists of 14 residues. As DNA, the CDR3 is TGTGCCAGCAGTTACTCCGGACCCACCTACGAGCAGTACTTC. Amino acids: CASSYSGPTYEQYF.

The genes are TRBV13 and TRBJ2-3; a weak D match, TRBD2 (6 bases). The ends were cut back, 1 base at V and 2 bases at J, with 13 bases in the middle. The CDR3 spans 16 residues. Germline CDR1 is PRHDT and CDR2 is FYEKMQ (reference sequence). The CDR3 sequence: CASSLEPGLSTDTQYF. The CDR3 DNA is TGTGCCAGCAGCTTAGAACCGGGACTCTCCACAGATACGCAGTATTTT. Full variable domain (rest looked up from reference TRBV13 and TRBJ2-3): AAGVIQSPRHLIKEKRETATLKCYPIPRHDTVYWYQQGPGQDPQFLISFYEKMQSDKGSIPDRFSAQQFSDYHSELNMSSLELGDSALYFCASSLEPGLSTDTQYFGPGTRLTVL.

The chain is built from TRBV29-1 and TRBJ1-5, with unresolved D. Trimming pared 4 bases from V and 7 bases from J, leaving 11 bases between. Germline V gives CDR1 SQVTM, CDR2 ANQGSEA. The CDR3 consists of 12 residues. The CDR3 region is CSVVRAEQPQHF. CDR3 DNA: TGCAGCGTTGTAAGGGCTGAACAGCCCCAGCATTTT.

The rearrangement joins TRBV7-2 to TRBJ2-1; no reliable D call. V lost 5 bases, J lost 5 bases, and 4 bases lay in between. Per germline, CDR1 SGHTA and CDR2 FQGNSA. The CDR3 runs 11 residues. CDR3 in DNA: TGTGCCAGCAGCCCCCACAATGAGCAGTTCTTC. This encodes CASSPHNEQFF.

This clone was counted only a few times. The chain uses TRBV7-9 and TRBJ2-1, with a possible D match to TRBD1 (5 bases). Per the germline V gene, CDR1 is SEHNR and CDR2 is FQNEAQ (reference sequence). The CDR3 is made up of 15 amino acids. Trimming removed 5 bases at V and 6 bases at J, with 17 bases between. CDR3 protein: CASSLRAPGGNEQFF. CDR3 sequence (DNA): TGTGCCAGCAGCCTCAGGGCTCCAGGTGGCAATGAGCAGTTCTTC. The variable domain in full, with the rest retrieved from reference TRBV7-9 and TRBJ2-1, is DTGVSQNPRHKITKRGQNVTFRCDPISEHNRLYWYRQTLGQGPEFLTYFQNEAQLEKSRLLSDRFSAERPKGSFSTLEIQRTEQGDSAMYLCASSLRAPGGNEQFFGPGTRLTVL.

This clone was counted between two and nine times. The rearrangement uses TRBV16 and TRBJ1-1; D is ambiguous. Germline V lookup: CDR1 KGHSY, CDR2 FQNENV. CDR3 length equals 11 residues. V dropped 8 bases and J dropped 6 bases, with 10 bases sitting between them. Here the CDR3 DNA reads TGTGCCAGCGCCAGTGCCCCTGAAGCTTTCTTT. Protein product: CASASAPEAFF.

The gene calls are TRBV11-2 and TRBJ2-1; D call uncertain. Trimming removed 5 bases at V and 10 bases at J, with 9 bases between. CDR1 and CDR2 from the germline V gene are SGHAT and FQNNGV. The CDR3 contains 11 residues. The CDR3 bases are TGTGCCAGCAGCCACGCTAGAGAGCAGTTCTTC. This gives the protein CASSHAREQFF.

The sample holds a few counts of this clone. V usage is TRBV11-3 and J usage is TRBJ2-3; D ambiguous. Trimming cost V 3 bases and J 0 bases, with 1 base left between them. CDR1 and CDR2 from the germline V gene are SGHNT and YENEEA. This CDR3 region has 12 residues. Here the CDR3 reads CASSFSTDTQYF. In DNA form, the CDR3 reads TGTGCCAGCAGCTTTAGCACAGATACGCAGTATTTT.

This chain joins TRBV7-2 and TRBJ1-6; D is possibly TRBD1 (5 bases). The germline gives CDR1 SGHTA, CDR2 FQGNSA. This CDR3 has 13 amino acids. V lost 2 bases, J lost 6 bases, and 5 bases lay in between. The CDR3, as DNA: TGTGCCAGCAGCTTACAGGGTAATTCACCCCTCCACTTT. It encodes CASSLQGNSPLHF.

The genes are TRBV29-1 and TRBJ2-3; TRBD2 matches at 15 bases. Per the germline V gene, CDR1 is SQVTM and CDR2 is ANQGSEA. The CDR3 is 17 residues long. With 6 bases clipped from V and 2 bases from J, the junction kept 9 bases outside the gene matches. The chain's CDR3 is CSVSGTSGGKPTDTQYF. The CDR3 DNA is TGCAGCGTATCCGGGACTAGCGGGGGGAAACCCACAGATACGCAGTATTTT.

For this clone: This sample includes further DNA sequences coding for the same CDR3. CDR3 bases: TGCAGCGTTGAAGGGCAGGGGGGGACTGAAGCTTTCTTT. Translated, it gives CSVEGQGGTEAFF. V is TRBV29-1 and J is TRBJ1-1, with 7 positions matching TRBD1. The CDR3 has 13 amino acids. Germline CDR1 is SQVTM and CDR2 is ANQGSEA. Trimming cost V 1 base and J 5 bases; bases outside gene matches: 4.

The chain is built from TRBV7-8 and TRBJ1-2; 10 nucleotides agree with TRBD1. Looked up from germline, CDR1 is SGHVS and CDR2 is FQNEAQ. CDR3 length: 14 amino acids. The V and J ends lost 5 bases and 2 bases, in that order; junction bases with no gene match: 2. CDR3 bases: TGTGCCAGCAGCGTGGACAGGGGGAACTATGGCTACACCTTC. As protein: CASSVDRGNYGYTF.

The CDR3 nucleotides are TGCGCCAGCAGGGAAGTGGGGGGCCTTGAAAAGGAGTATTTT. Its protein is CASREVGGLEKEYF. This chain joins TRBV4-1 and TRBJ2-3, with D tentatively TRBD1 or TRBD2 (6 bases each). The CDR3 totals 14 residues. V lost 6 bases to trimming and J lost 13 bases, with 23 bases between them. From germline, CDR1 is MGHRA and CDR2 YSYEKL.

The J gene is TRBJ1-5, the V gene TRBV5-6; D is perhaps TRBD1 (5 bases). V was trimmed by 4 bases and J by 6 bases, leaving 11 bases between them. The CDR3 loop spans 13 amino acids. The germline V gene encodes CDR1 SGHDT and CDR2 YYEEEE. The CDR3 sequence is CASSGGGGQPQHF. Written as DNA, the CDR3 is TGTGCCAGCAGCGGGGGTGGAGGTCAGCCCCAGCATTTT.

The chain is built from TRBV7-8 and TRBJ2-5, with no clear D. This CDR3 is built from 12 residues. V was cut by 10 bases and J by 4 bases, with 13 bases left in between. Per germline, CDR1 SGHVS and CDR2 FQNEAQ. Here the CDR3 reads CATGPLGETQYF. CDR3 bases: TGTGCCACCGGCCCTTTGGGAGAGACCCAGTACTTC.

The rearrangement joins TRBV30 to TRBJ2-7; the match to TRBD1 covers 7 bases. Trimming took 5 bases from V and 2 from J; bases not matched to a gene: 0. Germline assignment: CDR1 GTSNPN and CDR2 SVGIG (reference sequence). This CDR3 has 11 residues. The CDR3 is CAWQGAYEQYF. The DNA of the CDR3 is TGTGCCTGGCAGGGGGCCTACGAGCAGTACTTC.

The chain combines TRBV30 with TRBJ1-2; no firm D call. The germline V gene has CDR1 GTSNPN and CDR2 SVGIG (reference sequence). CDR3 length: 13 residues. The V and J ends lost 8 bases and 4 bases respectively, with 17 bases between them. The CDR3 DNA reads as TGTGCCACTCAAGGCGGGGAGGCCTATGGCTACACCTTC. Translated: CATQGGEAYGYTF. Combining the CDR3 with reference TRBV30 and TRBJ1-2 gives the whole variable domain SQTIHQWPATLVQPVGSPLSLECTVEGTSNPNLYWYRQAAGRGLQLLFYSVGIGQISSEVPQNLSASRPQDRQFILSSKKLLLSDSGFYLCATQGGEAYGYTFGSGTRLTVV.

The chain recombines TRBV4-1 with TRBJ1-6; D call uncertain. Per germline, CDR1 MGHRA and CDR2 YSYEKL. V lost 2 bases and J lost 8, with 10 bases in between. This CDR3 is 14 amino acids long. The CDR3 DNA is TGCGCCAGCAGCCAATACGCGGGCGATTCACCCCTCCACTTT. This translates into CASSQYAGDSPLHF.

The CDR3 region is CASSLAGGNNEQFF. CDR3 nucleotide sequence: TGTGCCAGCAGTCTAGCGGGGGGAAACAATGAGCAGTTCTTC. This chain joins TRBV6-5 and TRBJ2-1; 11 nucleotides match TRBD2. CDR1 is MNHEY and CDR2 is SVGAGI in the germline V gene. There are 14 residues in the CDR3. Unmatched junction bases numbered 2, after V lost 5 bases and J lost 5 bases.

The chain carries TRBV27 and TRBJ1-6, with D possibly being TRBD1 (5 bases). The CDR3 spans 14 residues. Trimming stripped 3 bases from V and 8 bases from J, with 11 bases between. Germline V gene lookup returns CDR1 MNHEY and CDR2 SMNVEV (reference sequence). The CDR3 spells CASSFGRAHSPLHF. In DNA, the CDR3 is TGTGCCAGCAGTTTTGGCAGGGCCCATTCACCCCTCCACTTT.

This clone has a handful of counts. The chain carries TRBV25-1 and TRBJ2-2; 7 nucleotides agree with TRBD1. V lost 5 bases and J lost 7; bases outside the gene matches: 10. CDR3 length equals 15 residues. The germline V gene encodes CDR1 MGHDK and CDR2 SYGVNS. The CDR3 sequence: CASSQIRGMDGELFF. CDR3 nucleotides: TGTGCCAGCAGTCAGATCAGGGGGATGGACGGGGAGCTGTTTTTT.

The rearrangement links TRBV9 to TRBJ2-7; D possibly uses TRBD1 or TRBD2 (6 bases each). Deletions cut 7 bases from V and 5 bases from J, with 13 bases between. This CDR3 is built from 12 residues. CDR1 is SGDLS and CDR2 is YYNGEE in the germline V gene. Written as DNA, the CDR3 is TGTGCCAGCGGGGGGCTGGGGAACGAGCAGTACTTC. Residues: CASGGLGNEQYF.

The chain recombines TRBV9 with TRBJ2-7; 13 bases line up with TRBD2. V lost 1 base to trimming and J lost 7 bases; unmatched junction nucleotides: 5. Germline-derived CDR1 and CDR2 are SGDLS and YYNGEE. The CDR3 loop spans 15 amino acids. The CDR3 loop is CASSVLGLAGEEQYF. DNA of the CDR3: TGTGCCAGCAGCGTACTCGGACTAGCGGGGGAAGAGCAGTACTTC. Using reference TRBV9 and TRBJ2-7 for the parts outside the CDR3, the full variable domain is DSGVTQTPKHLITATGQRVTLRCSPRSGDLSVYWYQQSLDQGLQFLIQYYNGEERAKGNILERFSAQQFPDLHSELNLSSLELGDSALYFCASSVLGLAGEEQYFGPGTRLTVT.

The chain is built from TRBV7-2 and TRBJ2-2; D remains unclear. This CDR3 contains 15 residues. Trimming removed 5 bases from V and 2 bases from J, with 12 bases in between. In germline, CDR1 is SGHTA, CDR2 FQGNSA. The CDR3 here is CASSPLPANTGELFF. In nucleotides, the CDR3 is TGTGCCAGCAGCCCTCTTCCCGCCAACACCGGGGAGCTGTTTTTT.

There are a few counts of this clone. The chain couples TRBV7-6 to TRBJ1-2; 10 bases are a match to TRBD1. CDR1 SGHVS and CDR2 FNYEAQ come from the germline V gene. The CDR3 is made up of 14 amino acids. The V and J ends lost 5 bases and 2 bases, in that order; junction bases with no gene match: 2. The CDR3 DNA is TGTGCCAGCAGCGTGGACAGGGGGAACTATGGCTACACCTTC. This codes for CASSVDRGNYGYTF.

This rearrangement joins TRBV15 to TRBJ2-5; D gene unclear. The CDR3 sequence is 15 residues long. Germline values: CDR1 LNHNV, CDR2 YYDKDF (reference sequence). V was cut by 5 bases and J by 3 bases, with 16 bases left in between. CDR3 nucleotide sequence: TGTGCCACCAGCCCCCGGACCGCGGTCAAAGAGACCCAGTACTTC. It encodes CATSPRTAVKETQYF.

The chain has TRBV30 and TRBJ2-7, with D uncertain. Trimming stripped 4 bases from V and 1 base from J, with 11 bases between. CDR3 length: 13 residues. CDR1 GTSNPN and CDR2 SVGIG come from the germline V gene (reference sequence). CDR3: CAWTAYGSYEQYF. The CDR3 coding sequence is TGTGCCTGGACCGCGTATGGTTCCTACGAGCAGTACTTC.

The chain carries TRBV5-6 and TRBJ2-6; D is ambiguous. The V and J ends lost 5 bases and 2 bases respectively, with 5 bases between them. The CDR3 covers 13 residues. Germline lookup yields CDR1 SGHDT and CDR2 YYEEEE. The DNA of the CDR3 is TGTGCCAGCAGTCCTACTGGGGCCAACGTCCTGACTTTC. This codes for CASSPTGANVLTF.

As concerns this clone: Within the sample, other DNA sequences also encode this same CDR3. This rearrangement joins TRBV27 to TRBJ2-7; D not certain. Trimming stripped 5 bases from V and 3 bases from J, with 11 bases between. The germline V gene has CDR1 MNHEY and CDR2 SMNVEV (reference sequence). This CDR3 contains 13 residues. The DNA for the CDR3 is TGTGCCAGCAGTCTCGGCCGGAACTACGAGCAGTACTTC. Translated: CASSLGRNYEQYF.

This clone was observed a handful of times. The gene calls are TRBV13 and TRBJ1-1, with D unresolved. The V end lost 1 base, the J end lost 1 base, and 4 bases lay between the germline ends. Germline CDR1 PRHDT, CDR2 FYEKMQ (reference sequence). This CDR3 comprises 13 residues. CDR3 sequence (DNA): TGTGCCAGCAGCTTAGACGGGAACACTGAAGCTTTCTTT. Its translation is CASSLDGNTEAFF.